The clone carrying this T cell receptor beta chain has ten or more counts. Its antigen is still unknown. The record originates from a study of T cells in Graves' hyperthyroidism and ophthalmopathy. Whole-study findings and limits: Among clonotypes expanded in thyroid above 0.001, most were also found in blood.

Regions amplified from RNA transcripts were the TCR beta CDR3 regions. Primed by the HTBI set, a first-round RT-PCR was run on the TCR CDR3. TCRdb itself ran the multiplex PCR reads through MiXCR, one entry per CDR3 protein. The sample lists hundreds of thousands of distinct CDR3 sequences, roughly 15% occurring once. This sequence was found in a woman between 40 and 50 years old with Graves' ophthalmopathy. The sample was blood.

The CDR3 reads CASSATTPLFSEAFF. Here the CDR3 DNA reads TGTGCCAGCAGTGCTACAACCCCGCTTTTTTCTGAAGCTTTCTTT. This sequence joins TRBV6-1 and TRBJ1-1, with D unclear. Trimming cost V 4 bases and J 6 bases, with 18 bases left between them. This CDR3 spans 15 amino acids. Looked up from germline, CDR1 is MNHNS and CDR2 is SASEGT.